These T cell receptor beta chains were read from a single sample in a study of glioma-infiltrating T cells after dendritic cell vaccination. Method: immunoSEQ multiplex PCR; TCRdb's copy keeps in-frame clones and lacks some. The table has 71,000 or so clones, approximately 81% seen once. Sequenced material: blood, taken before dendritic cell vaccination. The receptor set was obtained from a human donor with glioblastoma. Each CDR3 is given with its conserved first and last residue. A D gene is named only where the DNA matches it firmly. Only part of the rows carry a size: once, few, many, or a class if the clone is expanded.

>TRBJ2-7|TRBD2|TRBV7-2|-
TGTGCCAGCAGCTGGACTAGCGGGGGAAATAAGAACGAGCAGTACTTC
CASSWTSGGNKNEQYF
>TRBJ1-2|-|TRBV13|-
TGTGCCAGCAGCATCAATTACAGGGATGGCTACACCTTC
CASSINYRDGYTF
>TRBJ2-4|TRBD2|TRBV4-1|-
TGCGCCAGCAGCCTGGACCCCTGGACTAGCGGGGGAAACATTCAGTACTTC
CASSLDPWTSGGNIQYF
>TRBJ2-5|-|TRBV14|-
TGTGCCAGCAGCCAAACGGTGACCCAGTACTTC
CASSQTVTQYF
>TRBJ2-5|TRBD2|TRBV19|-
TGTGCCAGTAGTAGCGGGGGGGCCGCAAAGACCCAGTACTTC
CASSSGGAAKTQYF
>TRBJ2-7|-|TRBV9|-
TGTGCCAGCAGCAGTCCCCTGGGGGGGGCACTCACCTACGAGCAGTACTTC
CASSSPLGGALTYEQYF
>TRBJ2-7|TRBD1|TRBV6-5|-
TGTGCCAGCAGCGCCGACAGGGCCTACGAGCAGTACTTC
CASSADRAYEQYF
>TRBJ2-3|-|TRBV12-5|-
TGTGCTAGTGGCCCCGGGCAGGGTCGCACAGATACGCAGTATTTT
CASGPGQGRTDTQYF
>TRBJ2-1|TRBD2|TRBV5-1|-
TGCGCCAGCAGCTTGCGGGGGGGCTCCAATGAGCAGTTCTTC
CASSLRGGSNEQFF
>TRBJ1-3|-|TRBV29-1|-
TGCAGCGTTACGGCAGGGGCTGGAAACACCATATATTTT
CSVTAGAGNTIYF
>TRBJ2-2|TRBD1|TRBV15|-
TGTGCCGCCGGGACAGGGGAGAACACCGGGGAGCTGTTTTTT
CAAGTGENTGELFF
>TRBJ1-3|TRBD1|TRBV6-1|-
TGTGCCAGCAGTGAAGACAGGGGGCTTGGAAACACCATATATTTT
CASSEDRGLGNTIYF
>TRBJ1-1|TRBD1|TRBV19|-
TGTGCCAGTAGTATGATCAGGGGGGCGGACGGGAACACTGAAGCTTTCTTT
CASSMIRGADGNTEAFF
>TRBJ2-1|TRBD2|TRBV7-3|-
TGTGCCAGCAGCCTCCTAGCGGGGGTCCTCAATGAGCAGTTCTTC
CASSLLAGVLNEQFF
>TRBJ1-1|-|TRBV6-1|-
TGTGCCAGCACTCCTGGACAGTTGATCGCTGAAGCTTTCTTT
CASTPGQLIAEAFF
>TRBJ2-5|TRBD2|TRBV5-1|-
TGCGCCAGCAGCCGACTAGCGGGGGGCCAAGAGACCCAGTACTTC
CASSRLAGGQETQYF
>TRBJ2-2|-|TRBV4-2|few
TGTGCCAGCAGCCAGTTGAGGGCAGGGGCCACCACCGGGGAGCTGTTTTTT
CASSQLRAGATTGELFF
>TRBJ1-1|-|TRBV7-9|-
TGTGCCAGCAGCTTAGAAGACAGTCCTGAAGCTTTCTTT
CASSLEDSPEAFF
>TRBJ1-1|TRBD1|TRBV5-1|-
TGCGCCAGCAGCTCGGAGGGGGCGCGGACTGAAGCTTTCTTT
CASSSEGARTEAFF
>TRBJ1-1|-|TRBV19|-
TGTGCCAGTAGTATGGCGGGGGGCGGTGGGAACACTGAAGCTTTCTTT
CASSMAGGGGNTEAFF
>TRBJ2-2|-|TRBV19|-
TGTGCCAGTACCCCTCGGTCCGGGGAGCTGTTTTTT
CASTPRSGELFF
>TRBJ1-5|-|TRBV15|-
TGTGCCACCAGCAGAGGAACAACCAATCAGCCCCAGCATTTT
CATSRGTTNQPQHF
>TRBJ2-1|-|TRBV15|-
TGTGCCACCAGCAAGCCTAGTTTCAATTTAGGTGAGCAGTTCTTC
CATSKPSFNLGEQFF
>TRBJ1-2|-|TRBV6-1|-
TGTGCCAGCAGTGAATGGCAGGGCGGCAACTATGGCTACACCTTC
CASSEWQGGNYGYTF
>TRBJ1-1|-|TRBV5-4|-
TGTGCCAGCAGTTACAATAAGAACACTGAAGCTTTCTTT
CASSYNKNTEAFF
>TRBJ2-2|-|TRBV5-1|-
TGCGCCAGCAGCTTGGGACAGATCAACACCGGGGAGCTGTTTTTT
CASSLGQINTGELFF
>TRBJ2-1|-|TRBV5-1|-
TGCGCCAGCAGCGTCAATACAGGGTTTAATGAGCAGTTCTTC
CASSVNTGFNEQFF
>TRBJ1-5|-|TRBV6-6|-
TGTGCCAGCAGTTACAGTCCAGGGGTTTCGGAGCCCCAGCATTTT
CASSYSPGVSEPQHF
>TRBJ2-1|TRBD2|TRBV30|few
TGTGCCTGGAGTGGGGGAGGGAGGTCCTACAATGAGCAGTTCTTC
CAWSGGGRSYNEQFF
>TRBJ1-1|-|TRBV30|-
TGTGCCTGGACTGCGGGTCGGGTCACTGAAGCTTTCTTT
CAWTAGRVTEAFF
>TRBJ2-5|-|TRBV2|-
TGTGCCAGCGGGTTGGGCGGGGCCGAGATGGAGACCCAGTACTTC
CASGLGGAEMETQYF
>TRBJ2-7|-|TRBV6-5|-
TGTGCCAGCAGGGCCAGGATCCGCTCCTACGAGCAGTACTTC
CASRARIRSYEQYF
>TRBJ2-2|-|TRBV6-1|-
TGTGCCGGACAATATTCCAGGGGTGCGGGGGAGCTGTTTTTT
CAGQYSRGAGELFF
>TRBJ2-7|TRBD1|TRBV7-9|-
TGTGCCAGCAGCTTAGTGGAGCAGGGGGCCCACGAGCAGTACTTC
CASSLVEQGAHEQYF
>TRBJ2-1|TRBD2|TRBV28|-
TGTGCCAGCAGGAAACTAGCGAAGCTTGTTGATGAGCAGTTCTTC
CASRKLAKLVDEQFF
>TRBJ1-2|-|TRBV27|-
TGTGCCAGCAGTTCTCTACAACCGGAGAACTATGGCTACACCTTC
CASSSLQPENYGYTF
>TRBJ1-2|-|TRBV19|-
TGTGCCCCTGCGGACAGTTGGGCTGGCTACACCTTC
CAPADSWAGYTF
>TRBJ1-2|-|TRBV5-1|once
TGCGCCAGCAGCTTGGCACCGCAGGTCGAGTATGGCTACACCTTC
CASSLAPQVEYGYTF
>TRBJ1-2|-|TRBV5-6|few
TGTGCCAGCAGCTTGGCCGGGGGATATAACTATGGCTACACCTTC
CASSLAGGYNYGYTF
>TRBJ2-6|TRBD2|TRBV7-2|few
TGTGCCAGTTCGTTGGGGGGGTCTAACGTCCTGACTTTC
CASSLGGSNVLTF
>TRBJ1-1|TRBD1|TRBV5-1|-
TGCGCCAGCAGCTCCGGGACAGCGCCTTCATGGGAATCGAACACTGAAGCTTTCTTT
CASSSGTAPSWESNTEAFF
>TRBJ1-6|-|TRBV2|-
TGTGCCAGCACATTGAGCTCCTATAATTCACCCCTCCACTTT
CASTLSSYNSPLHF
>TRBJ2-7|TRBD2|TRBV4-3|few
TGCGCCAGCAGCCGCGGGGGGGGCTACGAGCAGTACTTC
CASSRGGGYEQYF
>TRBJ1-6|TRBD1|TRBV27|-
TGTGCCAGCAGTCCCGGCGCAGGGGGTGGTTCACCCCTCCACTTT
CASSPGAGGGSPLHF
>TRBJ2-5|TRBD2|TRBV25-1|-
TGTGCCAGCAGCAGGCGGGGGGAAGAGACCCAGTACTTC
CASSRRGEETQYF
>TRBJ1-2|-|TRBV29-1|-
TGCAGCGTTGTTGCAGCGGGGGGCTACACCTTC
CSVVAAGGYTF
>TRBJ1-1|-|TRBV12-1|-
TGTGCCAGCAGTGTGGACAGGGGGATGACTGAAGCTTTCTTT
CASSVDRGMTEAFF
>TRBJ1-2|-|TRBV7-9|-
TGTGCCAGCAGCACATCAGACTCTGATGGCTACACCTTC
CASSTSDSDGYTF
>TRBJ1-2|-|TRBV6-1|-
TGTGCCAGCAGTGAAGAGCTTGAAGTTTATGGCTACACCTTC
CASSEELEVYGYTF
>TRBJ2-2|-|TRBV9|-
TGTGCCAGCAGCGTAGTTGGTTCCCCAAGCGGCGGGGAGCTGTTTTTT
CASSVVGSPSGGELFF
>TRBJ2-5|TRBD2|TRBV7-2|-
TGTGCCAGCAGCTTATGGGCGGGGAGGGGCCAAGAGACCCAGTACTTC
CASSLWAGRGQETQYF
>TRBJ1-1|-|TRBV7-9|-
TGTGCCAGCAGCTTCGCGATGAACACTGAAGCTTTCTTT
CASSFAMNTEAFF